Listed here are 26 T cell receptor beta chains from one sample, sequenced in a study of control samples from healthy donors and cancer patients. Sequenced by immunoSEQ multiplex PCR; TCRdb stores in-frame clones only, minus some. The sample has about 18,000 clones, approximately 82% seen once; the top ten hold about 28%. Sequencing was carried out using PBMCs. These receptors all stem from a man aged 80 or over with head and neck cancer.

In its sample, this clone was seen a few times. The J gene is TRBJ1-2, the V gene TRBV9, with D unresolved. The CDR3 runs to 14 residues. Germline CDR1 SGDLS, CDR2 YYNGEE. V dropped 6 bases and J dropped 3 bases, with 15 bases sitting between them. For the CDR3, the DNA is TGTGCCAGCACCACCAATCCCGGAGACTATGGCTACACCTTC. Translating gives CASTTNPGDYGYTF.

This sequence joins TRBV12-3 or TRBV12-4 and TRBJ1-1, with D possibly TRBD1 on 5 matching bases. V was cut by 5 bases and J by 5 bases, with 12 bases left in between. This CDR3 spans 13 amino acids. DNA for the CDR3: TGTGCCAGCAGTCCTCGACAGACTACTGAAGCTTTCTTT. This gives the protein CASSPRQTTEAFF.

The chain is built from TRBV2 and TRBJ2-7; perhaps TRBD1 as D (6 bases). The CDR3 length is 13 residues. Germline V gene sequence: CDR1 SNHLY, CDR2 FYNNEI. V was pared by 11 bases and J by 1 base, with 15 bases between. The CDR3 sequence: CAFQTGHSYEQYF. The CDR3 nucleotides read TGTGCCTTCCAAACGGGACATTCCTACGAGCAGTACTTC. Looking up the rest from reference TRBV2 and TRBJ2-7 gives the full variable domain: EPEVTQTPSHQVTQMGQEVILRCVPISNHLYFYWYRQILGQKVEFLVSFYNNEISEKSEIFDDQFSVERPDGSNFTLKIRSTKLEDSAMYFCAFQTGHSYEQYFGPGTRLTVT.

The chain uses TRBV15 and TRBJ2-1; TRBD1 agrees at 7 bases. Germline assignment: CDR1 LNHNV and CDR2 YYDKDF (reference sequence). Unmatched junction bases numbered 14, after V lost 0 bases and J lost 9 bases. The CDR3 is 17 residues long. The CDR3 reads CATSRDRGLLPPGEQFF. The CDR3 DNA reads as TGTGCCACCAGCAGAGATAGGGGGCTGCTTCCCCCGGGTGAGCAGTTCTTC.

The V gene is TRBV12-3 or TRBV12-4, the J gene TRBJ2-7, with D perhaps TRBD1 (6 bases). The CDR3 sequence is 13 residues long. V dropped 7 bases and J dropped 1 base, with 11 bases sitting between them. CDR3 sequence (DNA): TGTGCCAGCACCCCGGGGACATCCTACGAGCAGTACTTC. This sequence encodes CASTPGTSYEQYF.

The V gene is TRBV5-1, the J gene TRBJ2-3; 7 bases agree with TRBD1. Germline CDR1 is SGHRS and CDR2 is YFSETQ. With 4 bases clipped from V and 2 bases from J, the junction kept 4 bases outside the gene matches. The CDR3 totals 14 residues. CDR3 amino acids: CASSRGQNTDTQYF. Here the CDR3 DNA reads TGCGCCAGCAGCAGGGGACAGAACACAGATACGCAGTATTTT. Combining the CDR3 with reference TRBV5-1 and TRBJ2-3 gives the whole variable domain KAGVTQTPRYLIKTRGQQVTLSCSPISGHRSVSWYQQTPGQGLQFLFEYFSETQRNKGNFPGRFSGRQFSNSRSEMNVSTLELGDSALYLCASSRGQNTDTQYFGPGTRLTVL.

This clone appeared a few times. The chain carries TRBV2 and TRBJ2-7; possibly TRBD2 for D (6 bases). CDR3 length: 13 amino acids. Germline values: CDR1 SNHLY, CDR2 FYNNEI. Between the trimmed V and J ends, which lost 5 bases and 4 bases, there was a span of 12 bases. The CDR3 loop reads CASSTGSYYEQYF. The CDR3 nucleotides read TGTGCCAGCAGTACCGGGAGTTATTACGAGCAGTACTTC. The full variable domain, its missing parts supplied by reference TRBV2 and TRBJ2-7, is EPEVTQTPSHQVTQMGQEVILRCVPISNHLYFYWYRQILGQKVEFLVSFYNNEISEKSEIFDDQFSVERPDGSNFTLKIRSTKLEDSAMYFCASSTGSYYEQYFGPGTRLTVT.

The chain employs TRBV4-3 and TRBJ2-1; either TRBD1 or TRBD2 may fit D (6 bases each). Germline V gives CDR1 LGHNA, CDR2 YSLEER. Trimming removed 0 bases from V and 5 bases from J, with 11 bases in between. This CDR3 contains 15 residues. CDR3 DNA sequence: TGCGCCAGCAGCCAAGAAGGGGGAGGACACAATGAGCAGTTCTTC. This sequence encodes CASSQEGGGHNEQFF.

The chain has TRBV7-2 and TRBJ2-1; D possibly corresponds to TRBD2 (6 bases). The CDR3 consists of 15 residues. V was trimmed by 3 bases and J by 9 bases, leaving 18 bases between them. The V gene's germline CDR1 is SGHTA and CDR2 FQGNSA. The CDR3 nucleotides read TGTGCCAGCAGCTTTGAACGGGAGTACGGAAGTGAGCAGTTCTTC. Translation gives CASSFEREYGSEQFF.

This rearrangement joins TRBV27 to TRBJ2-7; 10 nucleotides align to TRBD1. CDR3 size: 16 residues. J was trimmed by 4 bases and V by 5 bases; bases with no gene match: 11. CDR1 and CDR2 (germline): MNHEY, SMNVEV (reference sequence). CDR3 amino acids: CASSPTKTGGGYEQYF. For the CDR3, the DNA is TGTGCCAGCAGTCCAACCAAGACAGGGGGCGGGTACGAGCAGTACTTC.

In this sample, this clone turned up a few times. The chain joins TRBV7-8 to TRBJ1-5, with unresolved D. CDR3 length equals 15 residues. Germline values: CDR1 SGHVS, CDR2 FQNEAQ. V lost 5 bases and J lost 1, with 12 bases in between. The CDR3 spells CASSPTGWSNQPQHF. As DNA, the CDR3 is TGTGCCAGCAGCCCAACGGGATGGAGCAATCAGCCCCAGCATTTT. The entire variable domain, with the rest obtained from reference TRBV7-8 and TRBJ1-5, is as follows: GAGVSQSPRYKVAKRGQDVALRCDPISGHVSLFWYQQALGQGPEFLTYFQNEAQLDKSGLPSDRFFAERPEGSVSTLKIQRTQQEDSAVYLCASSPTGWSNQPQHFGDGTRLSIL.

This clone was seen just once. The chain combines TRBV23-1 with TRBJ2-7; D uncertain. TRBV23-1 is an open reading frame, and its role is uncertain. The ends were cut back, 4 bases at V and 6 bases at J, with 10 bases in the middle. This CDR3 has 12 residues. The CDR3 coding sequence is TGCGCCAGCAGTCCATCCCTGGGCGAGCAGTACTTC. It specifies CASSPSLGEQYF.

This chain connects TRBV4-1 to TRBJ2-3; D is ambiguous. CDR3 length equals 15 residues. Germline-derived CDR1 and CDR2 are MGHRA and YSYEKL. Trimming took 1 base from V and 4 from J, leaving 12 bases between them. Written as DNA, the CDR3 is TGCGCCAGCAGCCAAGGTCGTACAGACGCAGATACGCAGTATTTT. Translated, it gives CASSQGRTDADTQYF.

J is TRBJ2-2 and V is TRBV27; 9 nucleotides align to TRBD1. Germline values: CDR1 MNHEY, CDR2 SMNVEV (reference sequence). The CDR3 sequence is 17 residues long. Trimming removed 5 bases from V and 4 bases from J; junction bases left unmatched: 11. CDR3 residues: CASSLHLQGAFTGELFF. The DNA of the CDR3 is TGTGCCAGCAGTCTCCACTTACAGGGGGCGTTCACCGGGGAGCTGTTTTTT.

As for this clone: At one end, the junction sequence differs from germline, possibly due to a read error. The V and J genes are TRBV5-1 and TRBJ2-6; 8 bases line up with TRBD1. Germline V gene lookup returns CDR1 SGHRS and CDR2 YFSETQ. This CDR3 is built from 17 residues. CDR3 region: CASSLKMTGAGANVLTF. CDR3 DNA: TGCGCTAGCAGCCTAAAAATGACAGGGGCTGGGGCCAACGTCCTGACTTTC.

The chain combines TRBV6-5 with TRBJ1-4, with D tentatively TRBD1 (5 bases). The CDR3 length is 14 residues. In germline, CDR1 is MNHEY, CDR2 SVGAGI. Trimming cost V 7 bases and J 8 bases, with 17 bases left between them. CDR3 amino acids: CASTPDTYSEKLFF. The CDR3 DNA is TGTGCCAGCACCCCGGACACTTATTCCGAAAAACTGTTTTTT.

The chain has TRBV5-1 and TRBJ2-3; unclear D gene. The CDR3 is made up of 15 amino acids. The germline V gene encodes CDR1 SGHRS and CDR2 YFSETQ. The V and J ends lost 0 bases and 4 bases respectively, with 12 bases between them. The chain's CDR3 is CASSLDGGEADTQYF. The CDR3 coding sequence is TGCGCCAGCAGCTTGGATGGCGGAGAGGCAGATACGCAGTATTTT.

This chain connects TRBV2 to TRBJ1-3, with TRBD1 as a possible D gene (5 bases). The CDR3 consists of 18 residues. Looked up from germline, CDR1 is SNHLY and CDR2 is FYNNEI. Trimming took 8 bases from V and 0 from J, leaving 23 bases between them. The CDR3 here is CASSAPRSGHHSGNTIYF. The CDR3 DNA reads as TGTGCCAGCTCTGCCCCTAGGTCTGGACACCACTCTGGAAACACCATATATTTT.

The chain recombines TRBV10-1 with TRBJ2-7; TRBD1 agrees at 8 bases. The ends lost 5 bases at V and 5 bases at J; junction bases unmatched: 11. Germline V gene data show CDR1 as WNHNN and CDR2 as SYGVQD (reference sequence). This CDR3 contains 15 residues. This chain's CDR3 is CASSHWTGKGDEQYF. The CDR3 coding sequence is TGCGCCAGCAGTCACTGGACAGGGAAGGGAGACGAGCAGTACTTC.

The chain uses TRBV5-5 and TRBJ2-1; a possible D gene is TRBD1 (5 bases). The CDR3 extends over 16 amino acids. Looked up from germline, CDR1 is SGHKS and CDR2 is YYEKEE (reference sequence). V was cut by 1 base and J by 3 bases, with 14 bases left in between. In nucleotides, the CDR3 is TGTGCCAGCAGCTTGATCCAGGGAATCGGCTACAATGAGCAGTTCTTC. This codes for CASSLIQGIGYNEQFF.

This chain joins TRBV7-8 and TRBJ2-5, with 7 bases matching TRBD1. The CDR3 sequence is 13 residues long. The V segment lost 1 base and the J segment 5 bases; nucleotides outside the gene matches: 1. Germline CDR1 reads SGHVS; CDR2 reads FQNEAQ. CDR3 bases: TGTGCCAGCAGCTTAGGCAGGGGGGAGACCCAGTACTTC. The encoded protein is CASSLGRGETQYF.

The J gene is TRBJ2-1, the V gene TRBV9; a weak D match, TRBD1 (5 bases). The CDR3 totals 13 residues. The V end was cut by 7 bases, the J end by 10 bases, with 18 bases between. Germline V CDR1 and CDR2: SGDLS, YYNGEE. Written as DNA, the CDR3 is TGTGCCAGCGAGTCTACAGGTTCCTCGGAGCAGTTCTTC. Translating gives CASESTGSSEQFF.

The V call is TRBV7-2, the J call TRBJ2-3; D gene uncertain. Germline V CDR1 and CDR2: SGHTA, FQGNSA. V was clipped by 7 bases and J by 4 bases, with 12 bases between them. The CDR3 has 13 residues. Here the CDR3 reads CASTLKGSDTQYF. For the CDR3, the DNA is TGTGCCAGCACCCTAAAGGGCTCAGATACGCAGTATTTT.

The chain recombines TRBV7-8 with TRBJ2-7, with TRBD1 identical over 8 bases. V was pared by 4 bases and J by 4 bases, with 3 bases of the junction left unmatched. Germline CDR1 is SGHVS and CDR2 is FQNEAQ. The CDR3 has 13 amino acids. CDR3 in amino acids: CASSWGQVYEQYF. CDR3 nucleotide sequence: TGTGCCAGCAGCTGGGGACAGGTTTACGAGCAGTACTTC.

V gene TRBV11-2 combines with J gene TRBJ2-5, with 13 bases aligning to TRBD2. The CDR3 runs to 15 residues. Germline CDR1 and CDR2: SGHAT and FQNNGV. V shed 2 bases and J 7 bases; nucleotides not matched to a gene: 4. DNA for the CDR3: TGTGCCAGCAGCTTACCCGGGACTAGCGGGGCGACCCAGTACTTC. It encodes CASSLPGTSGATQYF.

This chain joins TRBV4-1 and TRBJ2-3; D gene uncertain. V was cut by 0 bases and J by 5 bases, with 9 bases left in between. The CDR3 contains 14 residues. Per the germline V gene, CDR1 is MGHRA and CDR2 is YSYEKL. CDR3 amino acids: CASSQDERQDTQYF. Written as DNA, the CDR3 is TGCGCCAGCAGCCAAGATGAGAGGCAAGATACGCAGTATTTT.